These 14 T cell receptor beta chains share one sample of origin, sequenced in a study of cytomegalovirus exposure and HLA in healthy donors. Sequencing used immunoSEQ multiplex PCR; TCRdb keeps in-frame clones, though not all of them. The sample shows approximately 160,000 clones, approximately 89% of them seen only once. The sequenced material came from PBMCs. All receptors derive from a young woman in good health and CMV-seropositive.

The CDR3: CASNEGVSYNEQFF. The CDR3 region has the DNA TGTGCCAGCAACGAGGGAGTCTCCTACAATGAGCAGTTCTTC. J is TRBJ2-1 and V is TRBV2; D might be TRBD2 (5 bases). Germline V gene data show CDR1 as SNHLY and CDR2 as FYNNEI. The CDR3 has 14 residues. V lost 7 bases and J 0 bases, leaving 10 bases between the germline ends.

This clone was counted once. CDR3 loop: CASSPRTVNTEAFF. The CDR3 nucleotides read TGTGCCAGCAGCCCACGGACAGTGAACACTGAAGCTTTCTTT. The chain links TRBV4-2 to TRBJ1-1; tentatively, D is TRBD1 (6 bases). Trimming took off 4 bases at V and 0 bases at J, with 9 bases between the two ends. The length of the CDR3 is 14 residues. Per germline, CDR1 LGHNA and CDR2 YNFKEQ.

This chain connects TRBV6-4 to TRBJ2-1, with D unresolved. Trimming took 0 bases from V and 6 from J, leaving 12 bases between them. Germline V gene sequence: CDR1 MRHNA, CDR2 SNTAGT. The CDR3 has 15 amino acids. For the CDR3, the DNA is TGTGCCAGCAGTGACTCTAGAGACACAAGCAATGAGCAGTTCTTC. This sequence encodes CASSDSRDTSNEQFF.

V is TRBV5-6 and J is TRBJ2-7, with 8 bases that match TRBD1. Germline V gene data show CDR1 as SGHDT and CDR2 as YYEEEE. Losses at the gene ends were 3 bases for V and 5 bases for J; bases not matched to a gene: 7. This CDR3 is built from 14 residues. CDR3 bases: TGTGCCAGCAGCTCCCGGGACAGGCGAAACGAGCAGTACTTC. Translation: CASSSRDRRNEQYF.

This clone was counted a single time. The chain joins TRBV25-1 to TRBJ1-4; a possible D gene is TRBD1 (5 bases). The CDR3 extends over 13 amino acids. CDR1 MGHDK and CDR2 SYGVNS come from the germline V gene. V lost 3 bases, J lost 6 bases, and 8 bases lay in between. CDR3 sequence: CASSDRVDEKLFF. The CDR3 coding sequence is TGTGCCAGCAGTGACAGGGTGGATGAAAAACTGTTTTTT.

The CDR3 DNA follows: TGTGCCAGCAGCCCTACTAGCGGGCGCGACGAGCAGTACTTC. Protein sequence: CASSPTSGRDEQYF. The gene calls are TRBV7-2 and TRBJ2-7; the match to TRBD2 covers 9 bases. With 5 bases clipped from V and 5 bases from J, the junction kept 7 bases outside the gene matches. This CDR3 comprises 14 residues. Germline-derived CDR1 and CDR2 are SGHTA and FQGNSA. Supplemented by reference TRBV7-2 and TRBJ2-7, the full variable domain reads GAGVSQSPSNKVTEKGKDVELRCDPISGHTALYWYRQSLGQGLEFLIYFQGNSAPDKSGLPSDRFSAERTGGSVSTLTIQRTQQEDSAVYLCASSPTSGRDEQYFGPGTRLTVT.

The rearrangement uses TRBV19 and TRBJ2-7; D is ambiguous. The germline V gene encodes CDR1 LNHDA and CDR2 SQIVND (reference sequence). Trimming cost V 1 base and J 2 bases, with 12 bases left between them. CDR3 size: 15 residues. The CDR3 protein is CASSIVGGPTYEQYF. CDR3 coding DNA: TGTGCCAGTAGTATAGTAGGCGGTCCAACCTACGAGCAGTACTTC.

The chain joins TRBV27 to TRBJ1-1; D uncertain. Between the trimmed V and J ends, which lost 2 bases and 9 bases, there was a span of 13 bases. CDR3 size: 13 residues. Germline assignment: CDR1 MNHEY and CDR2 SMNVEV (reference sequence). Here the CDR3 reads CASSLEPNRQAFF. The CDR3 region has the DNA TGTGCCAGCAGTTTAGAGCCGAACAGACAAGCTTTCTTT.

V gene TRBV13 combines with J gene TRBJ1-2, with TRBD1 identical over 7 bases. Germline values: CDR1 PRHDT, CDR2 FYEKMQ (reference sequence). V lost 5 bases to trimming and J lost 7 bases; unmatched junction nucleotides: 4. The CDR3 loop spans 12 amino acids. As DNA, the CDR3 is TGTGCCAGCAGCCTGGGACAGCTTGGCTACACCTTC. Translating gives CASSLGQLGYTF.

The gene calls are TRBV6-1 and TRBJ2-3, with D tentatively TRBD1 (6 bases). The CDR3 consists of 15 residues. The V end lost 10 bases, the J end lost 2 bases, and 19 bases lay between the germline ends. The germline gives CDR1 MNHNS, CDR2 SASEGT. In DNA, the CDR3 is TGTGCCACCACCCCGGGACACATCCCCACAGATACGCAGTATTTT. It translates to CATTPGHIPTDTQYF.

The CDR3 is CASSYYGSGELFF. The CDR3 DNA is TGTGCCAGCAGTTACTACGGGAGCGGGGAGCTGTTTTTT. The chain joins TRBV6-5 to TRBJ2-2, with D perhaps TRBD2 (6 bases). This CDR3 contains 13 residues. Germline-derived CDR1 and CDR2 are MNHEY and SVGAGI. Trimming took off 1 base at V and 7 bases at J, with 7 bases between the two ends.

The chain combines TRBV6-6 with TRBJ2-5, with D maybe TRBD1 (5 bases). Trimming stripped 5 bases from V and 5 bases from J, with 9 bases between. The CDR3 contains 12 residues. CDR1 and CDR2 from the germline V gene are MNHNY and SVGAGI (reference sequence). CDR3 DNA sequence: TGTGCCAGCAGTCGGACATTGGAGACCCAGTACTTC. Amino acid sequence: CASSRTLETQYF.

The CDR3 region has the DNA TGTGCCAGCAGCTTACGCGGTCGTGAAAAACTGTTTTTT. It encodes CASSLRGREKLFF. V usage is TRBV11-2 and J usage is TRBJ1-4; D is ambiguous. V lost 2 bases, J lost 7 bases, and 8 bases lay in between. In germline, CDR1 is SGHAT, CDR2 FQNNGV. This CDR3 contains 13 residues. Full variable domain (remainder filled in from reference TRBV11-2 and TRBJ1-4): EAGVAQSPRYKIIEKRQSVAFWCNPISGHATLYWYQQILGQGPKLLIQFQNNGVVDDSQLPKDRFSAERLKGVDSTLKIQPAKLEDSAVYLCASSLRGREKLFFGSGTQLSVL.

The chain is built from TRBV28 and TRBJ2-7; D is possibly TRBD2 (5 bases). Deletions cut 8 bases from V and 0 bases from J, with 14 bases between. CDR3 length: 14 amino acids. The germline V gene has CDR1 MDHEN and CDR2 SYDVKM. CDR3 sequence reads: CASWSGFGSYEQYF. In nucleotides, the CDR3 is TGTGCCAGCTGGTCGGGGTTCGGCTCCTACGAGCAGTACTTC.